The T cell receptor (beta chain) under discussion was sequenced for a study of blood T cell repertoires in COVID-19. About the study: Sites in the United States, Italy and Spain provided acute and convalescent COVID-19 samples.

Authors' analysis steps: Amplification of reference gene primers provided the estimated nucleated cell counts. Assay: immunoSEQ multiplex PCR; the TCRdb copy retains only in-frame clones and omits some. V and J calls and clone size are those listed in that table; D and trimming were worked out from the DNA. The sample carries about 240,000 clones, about four fifths recorded once. This clone has only one observation. There are 13 residues in the CDR3. The V gene lost 5 bases and the J gene lost 5 bases, with 10 bases spanning the gap. CDR1 and CDR2 from the germline V gene are SGHTA and FQGTGA. The TCR was taken from a man aged 25 to 45 who had recovered from COVID-19. The sample consisted of peripheral blood. This chain connects TRBV7-3 to TRBJ1-5, with unresolved D. The CDR3 DNA sequence: TGTGCCAGCAGCCAAAGCGTGGATCAGCCCCAGCATTTT. Translating gives CASSQSVDQPQHF.